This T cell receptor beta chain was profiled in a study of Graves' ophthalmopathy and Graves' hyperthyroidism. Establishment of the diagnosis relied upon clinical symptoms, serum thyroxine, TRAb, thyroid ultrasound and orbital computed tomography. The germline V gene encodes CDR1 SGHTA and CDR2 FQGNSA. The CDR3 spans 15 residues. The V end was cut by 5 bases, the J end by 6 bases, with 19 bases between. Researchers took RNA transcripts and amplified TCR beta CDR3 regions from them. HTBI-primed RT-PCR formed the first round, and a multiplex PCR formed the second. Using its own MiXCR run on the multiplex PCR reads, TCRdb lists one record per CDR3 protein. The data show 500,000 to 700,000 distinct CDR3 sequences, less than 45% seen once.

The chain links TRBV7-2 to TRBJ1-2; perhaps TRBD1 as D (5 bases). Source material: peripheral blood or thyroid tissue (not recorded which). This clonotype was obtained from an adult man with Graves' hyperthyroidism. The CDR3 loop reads CASSLDSNPYNGYTF. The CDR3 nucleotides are TGTGCCAGCAGCCTAGACAGTAACCCGTACAATGGCTACACCTTC. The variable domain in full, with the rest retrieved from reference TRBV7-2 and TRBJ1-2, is GAGVSQSPSNKVTEKGKDVELRCDPISGHTALYWYRQSLGQGLEFLIYFQGNSAPDKSGLPSDRFSAERTGGSVSTLTIQRTQQEDSAVYLCASSLDSNPYNGYTFGSGTRLTVV.